The entry that follows covers one TCR beta chain sequence. These data belong to a study of control samples from healthy donors and cancer patients. This CDR3 is built from 15 residues. CDR1 and CDR2 from the germline V gene are SGHNT and YYREEE (reference sequence). Germline trimming cut 4 bases from V and 2 bases from J; bases unmatched to any gene: 7. TCRdb keeps only in-frame clones here, not all; method: immunoSEQ multiplex PCR. This sample yields under 150,000 clones, of which 88% are seen a single time; roughly 8.7% belongs to the top ten. Sample: blood. The chain couples TRBV5-4 to TRBJ2-5; 8 bases are shared with TRBD2. This TCR was sampled from a woman younger than 45 in good health. The chain's CDR3 is CASSLVAGPQETQYF. The DNA for the CDR3 is TGTGCCAGCAGCCTCGTAGCGGGACCGCAAGAGACCCAGTACTTC.